The sequence of this TCR beta chain was determined in a study of patients and donors after allogeneic stem cell transplantation. Each CDR3 protein gets one entry after TCRdb re-called the RT-PCR reads with MiXCR. The data contain 30,000 to 35,000 distinct CDR3 sequences, 6.8% of them singletons. Germline values: CDR1 SGDLS, CDR2 YYNGEE. The CDR3 sequence is 13 residues long. After removal of 5 bases from V and 4 bases from J, the junction contained 2 bases not matched to a gene. This clonotype was detected many times. This rearrangement joins TRBV9 to TRBJ2-2; 7 positions match TRBD2. Material for sequencing was blood, either unsorted or a sorted T cell fraction (not recorded which). The clonotype originates from a human donor who was either an allogeneic HSCT recipient or a stem cell or donor lymphocyte infusion donor (not recorded which). It is not recorded whose cells these are; they may come from a transplant donor. CDR3 in DNA: TGTGCCAGCAGAGGGGAGGGCACCGGGGAGCTGTTTTTT. This encodes CASRGEGTGELFF.